This T cell receptor (beta chain) was found in a study of technical replicates of blood from a handful of donors. Generated by immunoSEQ multiplex PCR, the TCRdb table keeps only in-frame clones and is missing some. The sample has about 14,000 clones, over 80% seen once. This CDR3 is built from 14 residues. V lost 2 bases, J lost 0 bases, and 11 bases lay in between. The germline gives CDR1 SQVTM, CDR2 ANQGSEA. The sequencing input was PBMCs. This TCR was recovered from a human donor in good health. The rearrangement uses TRBV29-1 and TRBJ2-7; D possibly corresponds to TRBD2 (6 bases). The CDR3 DNA reads TGCAGCGTTGAAAGCTACGGGAGCTCCTACGAGCAGTACTTC. It specifies CSVESYGSSYEQYF.